The 29 T cell receptor beta chains below were found in one sample sequenced in a study of blood T cell repertoires in COVID-19. TCRdb's copy holds only in-frame clones and misses some; the assay was immunoSEQ multiplex PCR. The sample gives roughly 150,000 clones, about 88% of which show up once; around 7% is in the top ten. Sequenced input: PBMCs or T cells enriched from blood (not recorded which). Source of these receptors: a man aged 45-65 years who had recovered from COVID-19.

A single count supports this clone. The chain's CDR3 is CASKTGGSYNEQFF. The CDR3 nucleotides are TGTGCCAGCAAAACAGGGGGGTCCTACAATGAGCAGTTCTTC. The chain joins TRBV6-5 to TRBJ2-1; 8 bases agree with TRBD1. Looked up from germline, CDR1 is MNHEY and CDR2 is SVGAGI. V was clipped by 7 bases and J by 1 base; unmatched bases: 3. The CDR3 loop spans 14 amino acids.

The V call is TRBV6-5, the J call TRBJ2-7; maybe TRBD2 (6 bases). CDR1 is MNHEY and CDR2 is SVGAGI in the germline V gene. The CDR3 runs 11 residues. With 6 bases removed from V and 6 bases from J, the gap between germline ends came to 9 bases. The CDR3 reads CASRRDFEQYF. The CDR3 coding sequence is TGTGCCAGCAGACGGGACTTCGAGCAGTACTTC.

The chain is built from TRBV7-3 and TRBJ1-6; no firm D call. The germline V gene has CDR1 SGHTA and CDR2 FQGTGA. This CDR3 comprises 13 residues. The V gene lost 4 bases and the J gene lost 7 bases, with 8 bases spanning the gap. CDR3 protein: CASSYGSNSPLHF. CDR3 coding DNA: TGTGCCAGCAGCTACGGGTCCAATTCACCCCTCCACTTT.

The chain carries TRBV7-9 and TRBJ2-7; D is perhaps TRBD1 (6 bases). CDR1 is SEHNR and CDR2 is FQNEAQ in the germline V gene (reference sequence). The germline V and J ends were trimmed by 3 bases and 5 bases, with 14 bases remaining between them. The CDR3 is 14 amino acids. CDR3 amino acids: CASSFGRGDDEQYF. The CDR3 DNA follows: TGTGCCAGCAGCTTTGGCAGGGGTGACGACGAGCAGTACTTC.

The rearrangement uses TRBV5-1 and TRBJ1-1; perhaps TRBD1 as D (6 bases). CDR1 is SGHRS and CDR2 is YFSETQ in the germline V gene. Trimming shortened V by 5 bases and J by 1 base, and 12 bases separated the two germline ends. The CDR3 covers 14 residues. The CDR3 region has the DNA TGCGCCAGCAGAATCGGACAGACGAACACTGAAGCTTTCTTT. Encoded protein: CASRIGQTNTEAFF.

This clone was seen once. The rearrangement links TRBV6-5 to TRBJ1-5; D is undetermined. The V gene's germline CDR1 is MNHEY and CDR2 SVGAGI. The CDR3 is 13 residues long. Trimming took 9 bases from V and 1 from J, leaving 10 bases between them. The CDR3 region is CASSGGSNQPQHF. As DNA, the CDR3 is TGTGCCAGTTCGGGAGGGAGCAATCAGCCCCAGCATTTT.

V usage is TRBV29-1 and J usage is TRBJ2-1, with 14 bases identical to TRBD2. V lost 7 bases and J lost 11; bases outside the gene matches: 7. Germline V gene lookup returns CDR1 SQVTM and CDR2 ANQGSEA. This CDR3 spans 13 amino acids. The CDR3 here is CSAAGTSGGKQFF. The CDR3 DNA reads TGCAGCGCTGCCGGGACTAGCGGGGGAAAGCAGTTCTTC.

The rearrangement links TRBV29-1 to TRBJ1-5; the match to TRBD1 covers 7 bases. Losses at the gene ends were 5 bases for V and 0 bases for J; bases not matched to a gene: 7. Germline V CDR1 and CDR2: SQVTM, ANQGSEA. The CDR3 is made up of 15 amino acids. The CDR3 loop is CSVSSGTDSNQPQHF. CDR3 coding DNA: TGCAGCGTTAGTTCCGGGACAGATAGCAATCAGCCCCAGCATTTT.

The V gene is TRBV7-8, the J gene TRBJ1-3; a possible D gene is TRBD1 (6 bases). This CDR3 has 15 amino acids. Germline V lookup: CDR1 SGHVS, CDR2 FQNEAQ. Trimming pared 5 bases from V and 4 bases from J, leaving 15 bases between. The CDR3 coding sequence is TGTGCCAGCAGCCCCCGGGGGGGGGCGGGAAACACCATATATTTT. Encoded protein: CASSPRGGAGNTIYF.

This chain uses TRBV6-2 or TRBV6-3 with TRBJ1-6; D is unclear. The CDR3 length is 12 residues. CDR1 and CDR2 from the germline V gene are MNHEY and SVGEGT. The V end was cut by 2 bases, the J end by 8 bases, with 4 bases between. The DNA of the CDR3 is TGTGCCAGCAGTTACAGCCATTCACCCCTCCACTTT. This gives the protein CASSYSHSPLHF.

The rearrangement links TRBV2 to TRBJ1-3; D is perhaps TRBD1 (5 bases). Germline lookup yields CDR1 SNHLY and CDR2 FYNNEI. V was cut by 0 bases and J by 3 bases, with 9 bases left in between. This CDR3 is 15 amino acids long. The CDR3 DNA reads as TGTGCCAGCAGTGAAGCCAGGGTAAATGGAAACACCATATATTTT. It specifies CASSEARVNGNTIYF.

The chain joins TRBV30 to TRBJ1-4; D is unclear. The ends were cut back, 1 base at V and 5 bases at J, with 8 bases in the middle. The germline gives CDR1 GTSNPN, CDR2 SVGIG (reference sequence). The CDR3 runs 13 residues. Written as DNA, the CDR3 is TGTGCCTGGAGTGGAGGGTGGAATGAAAAACTGTTTTTT. This encodes CAWSGGWNEKLFF. The variable domain in full, with the rest retrieved from reference TRBV30 and TRBJ1-4, is SQTIHQWPATLVQPVGSPLSLECTVEGTSNPNLYWYRQAAGRGLQLLFYSVGIGQISSEVPQNLSASRPQDRQFILSSKKLLLSDSGFYLCAWSGGWNEKLFFGSGTQLSVL.

A single count supports this clone. The V call is TRBV7-9, the J call TRBJ1-1; no clear D. The length of the CDR3 is 18 residues. From germline, CDR1 is SEHNR and CDR2 FQNEAQ (reference sequence). Trimming cost V 4 bases and J 0 bases, with 21 bases left between them. The CDR3 DNA is TGTGCCAGCAGCTCACCAAGATCCCGTCGAGCTTTGAACACTGAAGCTTTCTTT. This translates into CASSSPRSRRALNTEAFF.

The gene calls are TRBV14 and TRBJ2-7; the D gene is possibly TRBD1 (7 bases). The V gene lost 1 base and the J gene lost 4 bases, with 11 bases spanning the gap. There are 14 residues in the CDR3. The V gene's germline CDR1 is SGHDN and CDR2 FVKESK. CDR3 loop: CASSQGRGLYEQYF. In DNA form, the CDR3 reads TGTGCCAGCAGCCAAGGGAGGGGGCTGTACGAGCAGTACTTC.

Turning to this clone: One junction end disagrees with the germline gene, perhaps due to a read error. The rearrangement links TRBV12-3 or TRBV12-4 to TRBJ1-2; D gene ambiguous. The CDR3 length is 11 residues. DNA of the CDR3: TGTGCCAGCGGGCCCGGGGATACGGTCGCCTTC. Amino acid sequence: CASGPGDTVAF.

This clone occurred a few times. This chain links TRBV10-3 with TRBJ2-7; D is perhaps TRBD2 (6 bases). CDR1 is ENHRY and CDR2 is SYGVKD in the germline V gene. This CDR3 is built from 14 residues. The germline V and J ends were trimmed by 7 bases and 0 bases, with 13 bases remaining between them. CDR3 DNA: TGTGCCATCACCAGGGACGGGAGCTCCTACGAGCAGTACTTC. Translation gives CAITRDGSSYEQYF.

The chain employs TRBV7-8 and TRBJ2-1; a weak D match, TRBD2 (6 bases). The germline V and J ends were trimmed by 5 bases and 5 bases, with 16 bases remaining between them. The CDR3 is made up of 15 amino acids. The V gene's germline CDR1 is SGHVS and CDR2 FQNEAQ. The CDR3 loop reads CASSRNRDSDNEQFF. CDR3 nucleotides: TGTGCCAGCAGCAGGAACCGGGACTCAGACAATGAGCAGTTCTTC.

The CDR3 reads CASSIVPGSDTQYF. The CDR3, as DNA: TGTGCCAGTAGTATAGTCCCGGGGTCAGATACGCAGTATTTT. This chain uses TRBV19 with TRBJ2-3; D possibly corresponds to TRBD2 (5 bases). V lost 1 base and J lost 4, with 9 bases in between. Germline V gives CDR1 LNHDA, CDR2 SQIVND (reference sequence). This CDR3 is 14 amino acids long. The variable domain in full, completed from reference TRBV19 and TRBJ2-3, reads DGGITQSPKYLFRKEGQNVTLSCEQNLNHDAMYWYRQDPGQGLRLIYYSQIVNDFQKGDIAEGYSVSREKKESFPLTVTSAQKNPTAFYLCASSIVPGSDTQYFGPGTRLTVL.

This chain uses TRBV6-5 with TRBJ2-7; maybe TRBD1 (6 bases). The CDR3 spans 12 residues. Germline V CDR1 and CDR2: MNHEY, SVGAGI. Trimming cost V 6 bases and J 6 bases, with 12 bases left between them. The CDR3 spells CASSAGEREQYF. The CDR3, as DNA: TGTGCCAGCAGCGCAGGGGAACGCGAGCAGTACTTC.

This chain connects TRBV6-5 to TRBJ1-5; TRBD1 aligns across 7 bases. Germline V gene lookup returns CDR1 MNHEY and CDR2 SVGAGI. CDR3 length: 14 amino acids. The V gene end was trimmed by 7 bases and the J gene end by 3 bases; junction bases not matched to a gene: 6. The CDR3 is CASTLTGSNQPQHF. The CDR3 DNA follows: TGTGCCAGCACCCTGACAGGGTCCAATCAGCCCCAGCATTTT.

The chain has TRBV5-1 and TRBJ2-1, with 11 bases fitting TRBD2. The germline gives CDR1 SGHRS, CDR2 YFSETQ. Unmatched junction bases numbered 4, after V lost 0 bases and J lost 8 bases. The CDR3 runs to 15 residues. The CDR3 DNA reads TGCGCCAGCAGCTTGGTTAGCGGGGGGGCCGATGAGCAGTTCTTC. Protein: CASSLVSGGADEQFF.

V is TRBV7-2 and J is TRBJ2-1; 8 bases line up with TRBD2. After removal of 5 bases from V and 3 bases from J, the junction contained 9 bases not matched to a gene. Germline CDR1 reads SGHTA; CDR2 reads FQGNSA. This CDR3 has 16 amino acids. The CDR3 region is CASSRNPGTSYNEQFF. As DNA, the CDR3 is TGTGCCAGCAGCCGCAATCCCGGGACTAGCTACAATGAGCAGTTCTTC.

This chain joins TRBV18 and TRBJ2-3, with D maybe TRBD2 (6 bases). The ends were cut back, 2 bases at V and 6 bases at J, with 12 bases in the middle. From germline, CDR1 is KGHSH and CDR2 LQKENI. The CDR3 runs 14 residues. The CDR3 nucleotides are TGTGCCAGCTCACCAGGCGGGGCACGGGATACGCAGTATTTT. Protein: CASSPGGARDTQYF.

The chain couples TRBV7-9 to TRBJ2-5; D remains ambiguous. CDR3 length: 15 amino acids. V lost 2 bases, J lost 0 bases, and 10 bases lay in between. Per the germline V gene, CDR1 is SEHNR and CDR2 is FQNEAQ (reference sequence). In DNA, the CDR3 is TGTGCCAGCAGCTTATCCCTAAGCTACCAAGAGACCCAGTACTTC. Amino acids: CASSLSLSYQETQYF.

This clone was seen a few times. CDR3 in amino acids: CAGNSRGRRTEAFF. CDR3 in DNA: TGTGCCGGAAACAGCCGGGGTAGGAGGACTGAAGCTTTCTTT. The genes are TRBV7-2 and TRBJ1-1, with D hard to call. Trimming took off 11 bases at V and 5 bases at J, with 21 bases between the two ends. CDR3 size: 14 residues. In germline, CDR1 is SGHTA, CDR2 FQGNSA.

The rearrangement uses TRBV11-2 and TRBJ1-3; the D gene is possibly TRBD1 (6 bases). CDR1 and CDR2 (germline): SGHAT, FQNNGV. CDR3 length equals 15 residues. Trimming took off 3 bases at V and 1 base at J, with 10 bases between the two ends. In DNA form, the CDR3 reads TGTGCCAGCAGCTTCCAACAGGGATCTGGAAACACCATATATTTT. Protein: CASSFQQGSGNTIYF.

V and J are TRBV9 and TRBJ1-2; 8 positions match TRBD1. CDR1 and CDR2 (germline): SGDLS, YYNGEE. This CDR3 has 15 residues. V dropped 4 bases and J dropped 4; count of bases not matched to a gene: 9. The DNA for the CDR3 is TGTGCCAGCAGCCAAGAGGGGACAGGTGTCTATGGCTACACCTTC. It encodes CASSQEGTGVYGYTF.

The chain has TRBV9 and TRBJ1-6; a weak D match, TRBD1 (6 bases). The V end was cut by 7 bases, the J end by 9 bases, with 17 bases between. CDR1 and CDR2 from the germline V gene are SGDLS and YYNGEE. The length of the CDR3 is 14 residues. CDR3 sequence: CASSSVQGGSPLHF. CDR3 bases: TGTGCCAGCTCATCCGTACAGGGTGGTTCACCCCTCCACTTT. Together with reference TRBV9 and TRBJ1-6, the CDR3 gives the full variable domain: DSGVTQTPKHLITATGQRVTLRCSPRSGDLSVYWYQQSLDQGLQFLIQYYNGEERAKGNILERFSAQQFPDLHSELNLSSLELGDSALYFCASSSVQGGSPLHFGNGTRLTVT.

The chain couples TRBV19 to TRBJ1-5; a weak D match, TRBD1 (6 bases). The V and J ends lost 9 bases and 1 base respectively, with 13 bases between them. The CDR3 runs 14 residues. The germline gives CDR1 LNHDA, CDR2 SQIVND (reference sequence). The CDR3 nucleotides read TGTGCCAGCTCCGCACAGGGCAGCAATCAGCCCCAGCATTTT. Amino acid sequence: CASSAQGSNQPQHF. The variable domain in full, with the rest retrieved from reference TRBV19 and TRBJ1-5, is DGGITQSPKYLFRKEGQNVTLSCEQNLNHDAMYWYRQDPGQGLRLIYYSQIVNDFQKGDIAEGYSVSREKKESFPLTVTSAQKNPTAFYLCASSAQGSNQPQHFGDGTRLSIL.